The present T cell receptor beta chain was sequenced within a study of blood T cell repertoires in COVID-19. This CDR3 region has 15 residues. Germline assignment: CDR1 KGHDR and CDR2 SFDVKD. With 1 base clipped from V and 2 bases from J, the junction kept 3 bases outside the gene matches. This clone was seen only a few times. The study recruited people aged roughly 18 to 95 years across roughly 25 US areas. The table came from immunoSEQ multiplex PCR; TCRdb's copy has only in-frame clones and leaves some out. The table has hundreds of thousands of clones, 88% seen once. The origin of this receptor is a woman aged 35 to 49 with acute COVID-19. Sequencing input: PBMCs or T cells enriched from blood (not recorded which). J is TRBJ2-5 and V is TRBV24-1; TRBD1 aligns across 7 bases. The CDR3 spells CATSDFGTAQETQYF. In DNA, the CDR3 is TGTGCCACCAGTGATTTCGGGACAGCTCAAGAGACCCAGTACTTC.